The text below deals with one T cell receptor beta chain. No antigen is known for it. Given a much more abundant clone one base away, this may be a read error. Per-sample PBMC isolation yielded at least 6.5 million cells. The sample belongs to a study of blood T cells in healthy people across ages. Germline V gives CDR1 LGHDT, CDR2 YNNKEL (reference sequence). CDR3 length equals 15 residues. Sample-barcoded 5' priming and a J-beta primer mix drove a second PCR of roughly 6 to 12 cycles. TCRdb called the 5' RACE reads again in MiXCR, with one record for every CDR3 protein. The sample lists approximately 810,000 distinct CDR3 sequences, around 36% occurring once. Study-level findings and limits: Total diversity from one million sequenced T cells was likely underestimated.

The chain carries TRBV3-1 and TRBJ2-5; the D is unclear. The specimen sequenced was blood. This sequence originates from a young man in good health. The CDR3 DNA follows: TGTGTCAGCAGCCTTATCCCCCAGGTTCAAGAGACCCAGTACTTC. It translates to CVSSLIPQVQETQYF.